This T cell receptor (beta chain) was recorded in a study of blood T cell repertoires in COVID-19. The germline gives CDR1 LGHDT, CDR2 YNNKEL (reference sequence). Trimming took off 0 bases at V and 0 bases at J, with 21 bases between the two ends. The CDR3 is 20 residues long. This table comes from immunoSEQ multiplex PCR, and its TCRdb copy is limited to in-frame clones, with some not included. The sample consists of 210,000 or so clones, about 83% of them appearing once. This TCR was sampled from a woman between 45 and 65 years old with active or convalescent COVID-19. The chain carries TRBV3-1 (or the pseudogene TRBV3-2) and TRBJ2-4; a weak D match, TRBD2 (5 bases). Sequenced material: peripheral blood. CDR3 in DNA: TGTGCCAGCAGCCAAGATTGGCGGGCTGGGGTTTATTTAGCCAAAAACATTCAGTACTTC. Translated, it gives CASSQDWRAGVYLAKNIQYF.